One and the same sample provided the 11 T cell receptor beta chains below, sequenced in a study of vaccination and CD4 T cells after COVID-19. Sequencing of DNA taken from cultured CD4+ T cells relied on the Oncomine TCR Beta short-read assay. MiXCR, applied by TCRdb to the PCR reads, yields one record per CDR3 protein. The sample yields 4,500 or so distinct CDR3 sequences, around 80% seen once. What these receptors recognize is not known. Treatment: roughly 10-day PBMC culture with coronavirus spike peptide pools or control peptides (ViraFEST assay). Sequencing used CD4+ T cells from blood, cultured in vitro. All receptors come from a human donor who had recovered from COVID-19.

Here the CDR3 DNA reads TGTGCCAGTAGTAGGCAGGTGGGCCCAGATACGCAGTATTTT. Encoded protein: CASSRQVGPDTQYF. J is TRBJ2-3 and V is TRBV19; D is uncertain. Germline V gene data show CDR1 as LNHDA and CDR2 as SQIVND (reference sequence). Trimming stripped 4 bases from V and 4 bases from J, with 12 bases between. CDR3 length equals 14 residues.

V and J are TRBV7-2 and TRBJ1-2; D is ambiguous. Trimming took off 1 base at V and 2 bases at J, with 2 bases between the two ends. CDR1 SGHTA and CDR2 FQGNSA come from the germline V gene. This CDR3 is built from 12 residues. The CDR3 DNA sequence: TGTGCCAGCAGCTTAGACAACTATGGCTACACCTTC. The encoded protein is CASSLDNYGYTF.

Here the CDR3 reads CSFYGTKPYEQYF. Written as DNA, the CDR3 is TGCAGCTTCTACGGGACAAAACCCTACGAGCAGTACTTC. The chain couples TRBV20-1 to TRBJ2-7; tentative D call: TRBD1 (6 bases). The CDR3 totals 13 residues. The germline V gene encodes CDR1 DFQATT and CDR2 SNEGSKA (reference sequence).

This sequence joins TRBV20-1 and TRBJ1-3; the D gene is possibly TRBD1 (6 bases). V was cut by 3 bases and J by 4 bases, with 13 bases left in between. The CDR3 runs 14 residues. Germline CDR1 reads DFQATT; CDR2 reads SNEGSKA (reference sequence). Here the CDR3 DNA reads TGCAGTGCTAGCATCAGGGGTGGCGGAAACACCATATATTTT. As protein: CSASIRGGGNTIYF.

This clonotype was observed a single time. A read error likely explains this, since a far larger clone differs by one base. The conserved phenylalanine or tryptophan normally closing the CDR3 is absent here, so this likely arose from a read error. This chain joins TRBV6-4 and TRBJ1-2, with 10 positions matching TRBD1. This CDR3 has 15 residues. CDR1 is MRHNA and CDR2 is SNTAGT in the germline V gene. With V trimmed by 7 bases and J by 4 bases, 9 bases remained unmatched. The CDR3 loop is CASTRRTGGIYGYTL. The DNA of the CDR3 is TGTGCCAGCACTCGACGGACAGGGGGAATCTATGGCTACACCCTC.

The chain has TRBV6-2 or TRBV6-3 and TRBJ1-1; D uncertain. V gave up 0 bases and J gave up 10 bases, with 9 bases separating them. The CDR3 contains 12 residues. CDR1 is MNHEY, CDR2 SVGEGT, per germline. In DNA form, the CDR3 reads TGTGCCAGCAGTTACTCGGTAGTAGGAGCTTTCTTT. This encodes CASSYSVVGAFF.

V is TRBV20-1 and J is TRBJ2-7; 11 bases are a match to TRBD1. The CDR3 is 14 residues long. With 4 bases clipped from V and 4 bases from J, the junction kept 6 bases outside the gene matches. CDR1 and CDR2 from the germline V gene are DFQATT and SNEGSKA (reference sequence). Here the CDR3 DNA reads TGCAGTGCTATCCTCGGGACAGGGGGGTACGAGCAGTACTTC. This codes for CSAILGTGGYEQYF.

The genes are TRBV25-1 and TRBJ1-6; D not certain. This CDR3 region has 13 residues. Germline values: CDR1 MGHDK, CDR2 SYGVNS. V shed 3 bases and J shed 10 bases, with 10 bases lying between them. DNA of the CDR3: TGTGCCAGCAGTGACCCCTCCGGCTCACCCCTCCACTTT. Residues: CASSDPSGSPLHF.

The chain uses TRBV7-2 and TRBJ2-5; possible D gene TRBD2, 6 bases. V lost 1 base to trimming and J lost 5 bases, with 11 bases between them. From germline, CDR1 is SGHTA and CDR2 FQGNSA. The CDR3 length is 14 residues. The CDR3 here is CASSLGRGRETQYF. CDR3 in DNA: TGTGCCAGCAGCTTAGGCCGGGGGAGGGAGACCCAGTACTTC.

This clonotype came up a few times. This chain connects TRBV14 to TRBJ1-2; D is perhaps TRBD1 (5 bases). This CDR3 has 15 amino acids. The V and J ends lost 4 bases and 4 bases respectively, with 16 bases between them. The germline V gene encodes CDR1 SGHDN and CDR2 FVKESK. The CDR3 sequence is CASSRREGSPYGYTF. CDR3 DNA sequence: TGTGCCAGCAGCCGGCGGGAGGGGTCACCCTATGGCTACACCTTC.

The V and J genes are TRBV12-3 or TRBV12-4 and TRBJ2-3; either TRBD1 or TRBD2 may supply D (5 bases each). V lost 7 bases, J lost 0 bases, and 8 bases lay in between. The CDR3 loop spans 13 amino acids. The CDR3 is CASTRDSTDTQYF. In DNA form, the CDR3 reads TGTGCCAGCACCCGGGACAGCACAGATACGCAGTATTTT.